This T cell receptor (beta chain) was captured by sequencing in a study of cytomegalovirus exposure and HLA in healthy donors. The study, taken as a whole, reports: Cytomegalovirus status, reportedly, was diagnosed with high specificity and sensitivity by the classifier. For most TCR beta V segments, an earlier analysis put the productive rate at about 90% or about 30% of the time.

Germline CDR1 reads LNHDA; CDR2 reads SQIVND (reference sequence). The CDR3 has 15 amino acids. Trimming removed 6 bases from V and 2 bases from J; junction bases left unmatched: 5. Both 60 Vbeta primers and 13 Jbeta primers went into the PCR. Sequencing used immunoSEQ multiplex PCR; TCRdb keeps in-frame clones, though not all of them. The sample records 150,000 to 200,000 clones, around 80% being singletons. To note about this clone: Its target is unknown.

This sequence joins TRBV19 and TRBJ2-7; 12 bases agree with TRBD2. The TCR sequence derives from a male donor in good health and CMV-seropositive. The material sequenced was PBMCs. CDR3 sequence reads: CASRMTSGSTYEQYF. CDR3 coding DNA: TGTGCCAGTAGAATGACTAGCGGGAGTACCTACGAGCAGTACTTC. Complete variable domain (other parts from reference TRBV19 and TRBJ2-7): DGGITQSPKYLFRKEGQNVTLSCEQNLNHDAMYWYRQDPGQGLRLIYYSQIVNDFQKGDIAEGYSVSREKKESFPLTVTSAQKNPTAFYLCASRMTSGSTYEQYFGPGTRLTVT.